This entry features one TCR beta chain sequence. This sample is drawn from a study of cytomegalovirus exposure and HLA in healthy donors. The PCR had 60 Vbeta and 13 Jbeta primers. Using immunoSEQ multiplex PCR, the repertoire was profiled, and TCRdb retains in-frame clones only, with some absent. The sample lists about 200,000 clones; approximately 88% were seen once. The CDR3 totals 14 residues. Germline CDR1 is SGHRS and CDR2 is YFSETQ. Trimming took 3 bases from V and 1 from J, leaving 10 bases between them. This receptor was identified in a boy under 10 years old in good health and CMV-seronegative. Sequenced input: PBMCs. The chain recombines TRBV5-1 with TRBJ1-1, with D maybe TRBD1 (6 bases). In DNA form, the CDR3 reads TGCGCCAGCAGCTCGTTACAGGGGAACACTGAAGCTTTCTTT. It yields the protein CASSSLQGNTEAFF. The entire variable domain, with the rest obtained from reference TRBV5-1 and TRBJ1-1, is as follows: KAGVTQTPRYLIKTRGQQVTLSCSPISGHRSVSWYQQTPGQGLQFLFEYFSETQRNKGNFPGRFSGRQFSNSRSEMNVSTLELGDSALYLCASSSLQGNTEAFFGQGTRLTVV.